This T cell receptor beta chain was observed in a study of T cells in tuberculosis. Findings and caveats of the study: Smaller alpha distances in active tuberculosis partly reflected shorter CDR3-alpha lengths.

Clones were sequenced by immunoSEQ multiplex PCR, and TCRdb holds only the in-frame ones, with some missing. The sample shows about 53,000 clones, 90% to 95% of them seen only once. The germline CDR1 and CDR2 sequences are GTSNPN and SVGIG (reference sequence). CDR3 length: 15 amino acids. J gave up 0 bases and V 2 bases, and 2 bases lay outside the gene matches. The sample's time point: new active TB diagnosis, blood taken before or within 7 days of starting treatment. As concerns this clone: Antigen specificity is unknown.

The sequenced sample was PBMCs, obtained at tuberculosis diagnosis. The clonotype was recovered from an adult with tuberculosis. The chain employs TRBV30 and TRBJ1-5; 9 nucleotides line up with TRBD1. The CDR3 protein is CAWSWTGDSNQPQHF. CDR3 nucleotides: TGTGCCTGGAGTTGGACAGGGGATAGCAATCAGCCCCAGCATTTT. Combining the CDR3 with reference TRBV30 and TRBJ1-5 gives the whole variable domain SQTIHQWPATLVQPVGSPLSLECTVEGTSNPNLYWYRQAAGRGLQLLFYSVGIGQISSEVPQNLSASRPQDRQFILSSKKLLLSDSGFYLCAWSWTGDSNQPQHFGDGTRLSIL.